What follows describes a single TCR beta chain. Methods used by the authors: Using reference gene primer amplification, nucleated cell counts were estimated. Data came from immunoSEQ multiplex PCR; TCRdb stores just in-frame clones and leaves some out. D and trimming were read from the DNA, whereas the V and J calls and clone size are those reported in that table. The table lists about 75,000 clones, around 90% of them singletons. This sample is part of a study of blood T cell repertoires in COVID-19. Whole-study context: The samples span acute and convalescent COVID-19 from the United States, Italy and Spain. PBMCs, B-cell-depleted T cells, or T cells were the source of the cDNA or gDNA that made up the material.

The CDR3 totals 18 residues. The germline CDR1 and CDR2 sequences are LNHDA and SQIVND (reference sequence). V was pared by 4 bases and J by 2 bases, with 11 bases of the junction left unmatched. Material: peripheral blood. The J gene is TRBJ2-6, the V gene TRBV19; 7 bases line up with TRBD2. This TCR derives from a human donor in a cohort sampled during active COVID-19. In DNA, the CDR3 is TGTGCCAGTAGTAGGGGGGGTGCCAGGTCCCCTGGGGCCAACGTCCTGACTTTC. Protein sequence: CASSRGGARSPGANVLTF.